A selection of T cell receptor beta chains follows, all from one sample in a study of blood T cell repertoires in COVID-19. Profiling relied on immunoSEQ multiplex PCR, and the TCRdb table lists in-frame clones only, not all of them. This sample has 200,000 to 250,000 clones, with roughly 83% found just once. Sequencing was done on a sample of PBMCs or T cells enriched from blood (not recorded which). Receptors originate from a middle-aged woman with acute COVID-19. The CDR3 runs from the conserved cysteine through the conserved F or W. The order of the fields is CDR3 DNA, CDR3 protein, J gene, D gene, V gene, clone size. The D gene is left open where the match is weak. Size tells how often a clone was seen (once, few, many) or the class of an expanded clone, and some rows leave it out.

TGTGCCACCAGCAGAGATTGGGACAGGGGGAAGGAAAAACTGTTTTTT CATSRDWDRGKEKLFF TRBJ1-4 TRBD1 TRBV15 NA
TGCGCCAGCATAGAAAGGTCGGGGAGACAGGGTTCTGCATTC CASIERSGRQGSAF TRBJ2-7 TRBD1 TRBV23-1 NA
TGCGCCAGCAGTGAGAGACTAGCGGGGATAGATGAGCAGTTCTTC CASSERLAGIDEQFF TRBJ2-1 TRBD2 TRBV10-1 NA
TGCGCCAGCAGTCCTCAGGCGGGGGCGAACACCGGGGAGCTGTTTTTT CASSPQAGANTGELFF TRBJ2-2 TRBD2 TRBV23-1 once
TGCAGCGTTGAAGATCTGAGCGGTACTGAAGGACTGTTTTTT CSVEDLSGTEGLFF TRBJ1-4 NA TRBV29-1 NA
TGTGCCAGCCAAAGTACCTACAGGGGGCTCCATGAAGCTTTCTTT CASQSTYRGLHEAFF TRBJ1-1 TRBD1 TRBV19 NA
TGTGCCAGCAGCCCCCGAGTCTGGAATTCACCCCTCCACTTT CASSPRVWNSPLHF TRBJ1-6 NA TRBV3-1/TRBV3-2 NA
TGTGCCAGCAGGGACACCGGGACAGGGGATCAGCCCCAGCATTTT CASRDTGTGDQPQHF TRBJ1-5 TRBD1 TRBV7-8 NA
TGTGCTAGTGGCCCGGGGGGGGTGGGCACAGATACGCAGTATTTT CASGPGGVGTDTQYF TRBJ2-3 TRBD2 TRBV12-5 NA
TGTGCCAGCAGCTTGTGGCAGGGGAAATCACCCCTCCACTTT CASSLWQGKSPLHF TRBJ1-6 NA TRBV5-6 NA
TGTGCCAGCAGCGTAAGAGGACAGGGGGGTTCACCCCTCCACTTT CASSVRGQGGSPLHF TRBJ1-6 TRBD1 TRBV9 NA
TGTGCCAGCAGCTTTGGACAGGGGAACTATGGCTACACCTTC CASSFGQGNYGYTF TRBJ1-2 TRBD1 TRBV5-4 NA